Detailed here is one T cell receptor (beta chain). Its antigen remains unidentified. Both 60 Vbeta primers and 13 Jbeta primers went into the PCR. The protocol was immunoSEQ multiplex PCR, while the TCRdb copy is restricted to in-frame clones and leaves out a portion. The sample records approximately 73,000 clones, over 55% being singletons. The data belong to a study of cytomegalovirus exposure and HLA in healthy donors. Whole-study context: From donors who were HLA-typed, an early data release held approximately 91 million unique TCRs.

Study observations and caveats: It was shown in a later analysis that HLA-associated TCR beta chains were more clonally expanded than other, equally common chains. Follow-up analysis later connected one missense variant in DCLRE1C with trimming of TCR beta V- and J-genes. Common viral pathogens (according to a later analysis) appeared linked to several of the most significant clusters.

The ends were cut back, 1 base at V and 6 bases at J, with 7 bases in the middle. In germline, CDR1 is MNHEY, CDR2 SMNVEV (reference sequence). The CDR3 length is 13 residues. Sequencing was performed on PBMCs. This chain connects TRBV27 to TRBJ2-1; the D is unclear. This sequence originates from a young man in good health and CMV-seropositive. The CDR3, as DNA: TGTGCCAGCAGTTTATATACGGGCAATGAGCAGTTCTTC. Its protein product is CASSLYTGNEQFF.